Here is one T cell receptor beta chain with its context. In this sample, this clonotype turned up a few times. Its antigen remains unidentified. No much larger clone is present one base from it, and per-base qualities are unavailable. The donors were roughly 40 Caucasian individuals from Russia, aged roughly 6 to 90 years, who were systemically healthy. Ten milliliters of peripheral blood were collected from each donor into EDTA-treated Vacutainer tubes. Ficoll-Paque density-gradient centrifugation was used to isolate PBMCs, with at least 6.5 million per sample. Trizol reagent was used to extract total RNA from PBMCs, with at least 5.5 micrograms per sample. Naive CD45RAhigh/CD27high T cell percentages were measured by flow cytometry on a PBMC aliquot from every donor. This specimen belongs to a study of blood T cells in healthy people across ages (dated by TCRdb to the mid-2010s). Broadly, across the study: In model experiments, roughly one uniquely barcoded TCR beta cDNA molecule per two T cells was captured by template switching. Using the same blood draw, the study looked at two additional independent replicas of 1 million unique cDNA reads for two donors, one aged 18 to 30 and the other aged 80 or older. Donors were grouped into four age groups: young (average about 15 years), middle-aged (around 39), aged (62) and long-lived (less than 85). Age-related changes in TCR beta repertoire diversity were measured in the study by deep sequencing normalized with unique cDNA molecular identifiers.

Library construction relied on 5' RACE. For sequencing, an Illumina HiSeq 2500 was employed. The second PCR ran for roughly 7 to 11 cycles and used a J-beta primer mix along with a sample-barcoded 5' primer. Each TCR beta cDNA molecule received a unique molecular identifier from a template-switch 5' adaptor carrying 12 random nucleotides. Each sample yielded at least 2.5 million CDR3-containing paired-end reads. First-strand cDNA was synthesized from all RNA with the Mint cDNA synthesis kit, primed by a TRBC-specific oligonucleotide. Following uracil-DNA glycosylase treatment, all cDNA underwent a first 18-cycle PCR with the universal primers M1SS and BC2_uni_R. In the source study's methods: Normalization of each sample was performed by random selection of 1 million high-quality reads, each carrying a distinct molecular identifier. Reads with shared molecular identifiers were discarded instead of being binned into consensus sequences. CDR3 identification, clonotype clustering and error correction used MiTCR with a Q25 quality threshold and the strictest error-elimination algorithm. A nonparametric unseen species model with Euler transformation was used to estimate a lower bound on total TCR beta diversity. The public reads were quality trimmed at Q25 with fastp and then assembled into clones with MiXCR by TCRdb, keeping productive beta chains. Rows with one shared CDR3 protein collapse into an entry with the most common genes and DNA. The V and J calls follow TCRdb's processing rather than the paper's. Across this sample there are 800,000 to 1,300,000 distinct CDR3 sequences, with almost 25% seen only once. 0.65% to 0.75% of the sample is in the top ten clones.

Results the study describes overall, beyond this receptor: A strong correlation was found between observed TCR beta diversity and the percentage of naive T cells measured by flow cytometry. Because profiling used bulk unsorted PBMCs, naive and antigen-experienced compartments could not be compared conclusively. As age increased, observed TCR beta diversity per million T cells dropped in a roughly linear way, and a significant reduction was already evident by age 40. Compared with the aged group, more naive CD4+ T cells, fewer expanded clones and increased TCR diversity were shown by the long-lived group, suggesting age selection. Estimates of total diversity based on one million sequenced T cells were considered lower bounds and underestimates. The CMV infection status of donors was not known, potentially confounding age-related changes in expanded clonotypes.

Looking up the germline V gene (reference sequence) yields CDR1 SGHKS and CDR2 YYEKEE. V lost 1 base and J lost 1 base; the stretch between them is 12 bases long. The CDR3 covers 15 residues, taking in both the cysteine and the phenylalanine. The DNA shown is the 45-base CDR3, in frame from base 1. These same records also appear under a second study, on T cells of mothers and their children. The second investigation adds: The donors were nine systemically healthy Caucasian individuals, made up of three mothers and their six children. cDNA synthesis consumed the entire amount of extracted RNA, loaded at 1.5 ug RNA in each 15 ul reaction. In the second PCR, the M1S primer added sample barcodes and 2-4 random nucleotides. Over 9 million TCR beta CDR3 reads came from each mother, compared with some 3 million reads from each child. Thymic selection similarly shapes TCR recombination output in related and unrelated pairs, with minor effect from inherited differences. Normalized repertoire overlap was always slightly but never significantly higher in related than unrelated mother-child pairs. Persistent microchimeric T cell clones were not detected, at a sensitivity of 85 to 100 clones per million clonotypes. To look for features that set related mother-child pairs apart from unrelated individuals, the researchers ran deep NGS to compare the TCR beta repertoires of mothers and children. On average, the children were approximately 11 +/- 4 years old, while the mothers were about 40 +/- 4 years old. After adapters were ligated using NEBNext reagents, the libraries underwent 100+100 nt paired-end sequencing on an Illumina HiSeq 2000. To prevent cross-contamination, the mother and child libraries were prepared one month apart and sequenced in separate runs. Each donor had between roughly 450,000 and 2,300,000 distinct TCR beta clonotypes identified. Naive TCR beta clonotypes were estimated from low-frequency clonotypes matched to each donor's FACS-determined naive share, without sorting.

Sequencing input: blood. The chain links TRBV5-5 with TRBJ2-7; TRBD1 is possibly the D segment (5 matching bases). The source is a girl aged 2 to 10 in good health. The encoded CDR3 is CASSLNRKGSYEQYF. In nucleotide form, the sequence is TGTGCCAGCAGCTTGAATCGGAAGGGGTCCTACGAGCAGTACTTC.